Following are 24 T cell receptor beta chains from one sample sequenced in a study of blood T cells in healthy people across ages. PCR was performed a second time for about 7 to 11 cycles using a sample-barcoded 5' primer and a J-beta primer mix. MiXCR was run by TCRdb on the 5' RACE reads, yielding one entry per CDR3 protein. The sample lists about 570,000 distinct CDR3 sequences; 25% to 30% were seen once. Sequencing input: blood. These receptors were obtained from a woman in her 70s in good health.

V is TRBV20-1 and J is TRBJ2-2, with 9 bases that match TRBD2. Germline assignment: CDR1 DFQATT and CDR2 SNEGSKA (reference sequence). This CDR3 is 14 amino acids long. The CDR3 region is CSALSGGVTGELFF. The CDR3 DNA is TGCAGCGCCCTTAGCGGGGGCGTAACCGGGGAGCTGTTTTTT.

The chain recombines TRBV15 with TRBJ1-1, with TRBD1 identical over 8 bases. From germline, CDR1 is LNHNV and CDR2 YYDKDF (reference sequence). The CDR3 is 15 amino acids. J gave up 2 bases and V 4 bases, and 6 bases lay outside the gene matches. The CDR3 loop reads CATSMRTGINTEAFF. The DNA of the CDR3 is TGTGCCACCAGCATGCGGACAGGGATAAACACTGAAGCTTTCTTT.

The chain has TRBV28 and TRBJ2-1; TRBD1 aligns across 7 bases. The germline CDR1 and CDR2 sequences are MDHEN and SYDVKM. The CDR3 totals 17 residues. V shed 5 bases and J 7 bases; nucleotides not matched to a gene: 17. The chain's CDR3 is CASSITTGQTLSNEQFF. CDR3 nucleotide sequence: TGTGCCAGCAGTATAACCACGGGACAGACCCTTTCTAATGAGCAGTTCTTC.

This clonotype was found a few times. The CDR3: CSVGDRGLQTQYF. CDR3 coding DNA: TGCAGCGTTGGTGACAGGGGGCTTCAGACCCAGTACTTC. The J gene is TRBJ2-5, the V gene TRBV29-1; 10 bases match TRBD1. Germline CDR1 and CDR2: SQVTM and ANQGSEA. The length of the CDR3 is 13 residues. The trim removed 4 bases at V and 6 bases at J, leaving 5 bases unmatched.

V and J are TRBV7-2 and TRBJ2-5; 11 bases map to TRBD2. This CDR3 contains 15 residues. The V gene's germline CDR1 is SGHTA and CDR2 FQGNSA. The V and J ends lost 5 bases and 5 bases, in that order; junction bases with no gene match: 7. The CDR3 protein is CASSSTSGSMETQYF. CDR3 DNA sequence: TGTGCCAGCAGCAGTACTAGCGGGAGTATGGAGACCCAGTACTTC. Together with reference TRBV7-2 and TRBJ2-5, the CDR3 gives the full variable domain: GAGVSQSPSNKVTEKGKDVELRCDPISGHTALYWYRQSLGQGLEFLIYFQGNSAPDKSGLPSDRFSAERTGGSVSTLTIQRTQQEDSAVYLCASSSTSGSMETQYFGPGTRLLVL.

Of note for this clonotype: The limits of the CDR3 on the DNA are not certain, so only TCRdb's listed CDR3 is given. This CDR3 reads CMAASSSSDEQFF. The chain carries TRBV20-1 and TRBJ2-5; the table's D call of TRBD2 was not tested on the DNA. The CDR3 spans 13 residues, counting both ends. Per the germline V gene, CDR1 is DFQATT and CDR2 is SNEGSKA (reference sequence).

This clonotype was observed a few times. This CDR3 is CASSLDLARGAFF. DNA for the CDR3: TGTGCCAGCAGCTTAGATCTTGCCAGGGGAGCTTTCTTT. The rearrangement joins TRBV11-2 to TRBJ1-1, with D possibly TRBD1 on 6 matching bases. Germline V CDR1 and CDR2: SGHAT, FQNNGV. This CDR3 is built from 13 residues. V lost 0 bases to trimming and J lost 10 bases, with 12 bases between them.

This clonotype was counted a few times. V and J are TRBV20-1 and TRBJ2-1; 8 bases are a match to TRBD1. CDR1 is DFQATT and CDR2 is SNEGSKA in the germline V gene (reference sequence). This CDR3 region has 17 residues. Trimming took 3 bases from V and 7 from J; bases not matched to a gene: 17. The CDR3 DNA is TGCAGTGCTAGGGCCAGGGGGCGCGTGGAGCTGAGGAATGAGCAGTTCTTC. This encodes CSARARGRVELRNEQFF.

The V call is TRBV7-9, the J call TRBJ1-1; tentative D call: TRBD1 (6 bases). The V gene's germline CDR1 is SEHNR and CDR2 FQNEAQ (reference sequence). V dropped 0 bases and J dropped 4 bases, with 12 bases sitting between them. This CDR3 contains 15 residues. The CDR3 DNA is TGTGCCAGCAGCTTAGCCGGACAGATCGGCACTGAAGCTTTCTTT. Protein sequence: CASSLAGQIGTEAFF.

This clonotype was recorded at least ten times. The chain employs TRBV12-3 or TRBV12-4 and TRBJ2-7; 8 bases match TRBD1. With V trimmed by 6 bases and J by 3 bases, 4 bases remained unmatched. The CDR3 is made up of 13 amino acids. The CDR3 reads CASSTDRGYEQYF. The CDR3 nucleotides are TGTGCCAGCAGCACTGACAGGGGCTACGAGCAGTACTTC.

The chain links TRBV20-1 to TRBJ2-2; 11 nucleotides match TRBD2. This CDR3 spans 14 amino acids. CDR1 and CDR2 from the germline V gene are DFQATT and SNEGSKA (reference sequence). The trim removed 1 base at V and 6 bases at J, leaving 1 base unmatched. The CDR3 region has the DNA TGCAGTGCTAGAGCACTAGCGGGGGCCGGGGAGCTGTTTTTT. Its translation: CSARALAGAGELFF.

CDR3 region: CASSQRTPKLYNEQFF. CDR3 DNA: TGTGCCAGCAGCCAGCGGACTCCGAAACTCTACAATGAGCAGTTCTTC. The gene calls are TRBV14 and TRBJ2-1; weak D call: TRBD2 (5 bases). V gave up 3 bases and J gave up 3 bases, with 15 bases separating them. The CDR3 covers 16 residues. CDR1 is SGHDN and CDR2 is FVKESK in the germline V gene.

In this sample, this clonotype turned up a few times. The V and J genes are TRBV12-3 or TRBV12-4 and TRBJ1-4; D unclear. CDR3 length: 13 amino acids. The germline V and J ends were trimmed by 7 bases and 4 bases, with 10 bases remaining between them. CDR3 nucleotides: TGTGCCAGCAATGGAGGCAATAATGAAAAACTGTTTTTT. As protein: CASNGGNNEKLFF.

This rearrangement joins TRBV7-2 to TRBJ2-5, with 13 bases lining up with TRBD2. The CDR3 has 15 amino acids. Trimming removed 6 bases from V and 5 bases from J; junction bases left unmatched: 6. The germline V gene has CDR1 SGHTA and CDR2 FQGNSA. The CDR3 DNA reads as TGTGCCAGCAGGGCGACTAGCGGGGGGTGGGAGACCCAGTACTTC. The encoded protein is CASRATSGGWETQYF.

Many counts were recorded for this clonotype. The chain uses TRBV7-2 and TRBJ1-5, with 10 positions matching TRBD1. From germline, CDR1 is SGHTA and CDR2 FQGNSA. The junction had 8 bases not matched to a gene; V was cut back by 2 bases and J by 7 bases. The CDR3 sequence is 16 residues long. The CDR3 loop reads CASSLLGTGADQPQHF. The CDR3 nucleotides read TGTGCCAGCAGCTTACTGGGGACAGGGGCGGACCAGCCCCAGCATTTT.

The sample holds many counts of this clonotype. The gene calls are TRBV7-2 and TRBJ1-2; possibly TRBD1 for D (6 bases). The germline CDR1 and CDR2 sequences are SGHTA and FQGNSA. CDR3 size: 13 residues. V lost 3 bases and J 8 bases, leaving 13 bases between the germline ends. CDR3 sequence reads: CASSFNREGGYTF. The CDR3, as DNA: TGTGCCAGCAGCTTTAACAGGGAAGGCGGCTACACCTTC.

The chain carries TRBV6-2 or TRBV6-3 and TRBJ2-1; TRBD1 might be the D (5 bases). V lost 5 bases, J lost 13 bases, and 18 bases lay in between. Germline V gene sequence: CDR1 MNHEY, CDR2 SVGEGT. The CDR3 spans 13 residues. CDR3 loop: CASSTGVAQGQFF. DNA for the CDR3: TGTGCCAGCAGTACTGGGGTAGCCCAGGGACAGTTCTTC.

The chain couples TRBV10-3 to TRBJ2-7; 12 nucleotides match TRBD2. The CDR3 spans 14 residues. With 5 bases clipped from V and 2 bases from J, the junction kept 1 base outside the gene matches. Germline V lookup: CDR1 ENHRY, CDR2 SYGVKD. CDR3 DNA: TGTGCCATCAGTCTAGCGGGGGGGACCTACGAGCAGTACTTC. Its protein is CAISLAGGTYEQYF.

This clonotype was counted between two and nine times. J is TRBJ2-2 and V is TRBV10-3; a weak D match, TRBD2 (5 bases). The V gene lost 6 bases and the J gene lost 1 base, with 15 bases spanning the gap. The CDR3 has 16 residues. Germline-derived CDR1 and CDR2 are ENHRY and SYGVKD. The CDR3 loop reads CAISPIARGNTGELFF. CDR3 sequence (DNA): TGTGCCATCAGCCCAATCGCACGGGGGAACACCGGGGAGCTGTTTTTT.

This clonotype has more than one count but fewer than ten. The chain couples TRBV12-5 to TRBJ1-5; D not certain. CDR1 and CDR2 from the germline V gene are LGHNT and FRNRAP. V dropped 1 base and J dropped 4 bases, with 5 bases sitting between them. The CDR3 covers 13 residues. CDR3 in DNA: TGTGCTAGTGGTTTGGGTGAAAATCAGCCCCAGCATTTT. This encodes CASGLGENQPQHF.

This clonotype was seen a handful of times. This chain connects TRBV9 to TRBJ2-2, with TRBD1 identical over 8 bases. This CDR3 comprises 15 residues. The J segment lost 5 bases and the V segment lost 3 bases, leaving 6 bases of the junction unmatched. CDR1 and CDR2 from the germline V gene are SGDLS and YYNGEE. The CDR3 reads CASSARQGRTGELFF. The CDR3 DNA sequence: TGTGCCAGCAGCGCCCGACAGGGGCGGACCGGGGAGCTGTTTTTT.

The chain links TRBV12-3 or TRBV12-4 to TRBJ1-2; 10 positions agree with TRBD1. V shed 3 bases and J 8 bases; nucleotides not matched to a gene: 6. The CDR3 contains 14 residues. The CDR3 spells CASSLGSTGGGYTF. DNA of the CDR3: TGTGCCAGCAGTTTGGGGTCGACAGGGGGCGGCTACACCTTC.

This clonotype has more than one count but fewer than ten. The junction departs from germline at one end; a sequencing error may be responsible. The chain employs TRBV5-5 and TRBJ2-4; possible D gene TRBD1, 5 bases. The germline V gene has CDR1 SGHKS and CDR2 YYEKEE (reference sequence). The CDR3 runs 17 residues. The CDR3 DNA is TGTGCCAGCAGCTTGGTCGACAGAATAATAGCCAAAAACATTCGGTACTTC. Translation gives CASSLVDRIIAKNIRYF.

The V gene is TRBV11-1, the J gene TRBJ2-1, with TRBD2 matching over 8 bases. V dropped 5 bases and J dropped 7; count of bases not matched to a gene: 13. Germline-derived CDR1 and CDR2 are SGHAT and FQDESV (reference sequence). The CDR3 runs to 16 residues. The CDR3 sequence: CASSGLAPGIWNEQFF. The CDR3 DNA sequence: TGTGCCAGCAGCGGACTAGCCCCGGGGATCTGGAATGAGCAGTTCTTC.